Listed below are T cell receptor beta chains from one sample, sequenced in a study of blood T cells in healthy people across ages. MiXCR was run by TCRdb on the 5' RACE reads, yielding one entry per CDR3 protein. The profile shows approximately 680,000 distinct CDR3 sequences, about a third of them singletons. Sequenced material: blood. The receptor set was obtained from an elderly woman in good health. Each CDR3 is given with its conserved first and last residue. D genes are given only for firm matches. Size tells how often a clone was seen (once, few, many) or the class of an expanded clone, and some rows leave it out.

NA,many,TRBV12-3/TRBV12-4,TRBJ2-3,TGTGCCAGCGCCCGGACAGATACGCAGTATTTT,CASARTDTQYF
TRBD2,many,TRBV4-1,TRBJ2-1,TGCGCCAGCAGCCAACCAACTAGCGTAACCTACAATGAGCAGTTCTTC,CASSQPTSVTYNEQFF
TRBD2,many,TRBV10-3,TRBJ2-1,TGTGCCACCGCCTTTGTGGCGGGGGGCCCCAATGAGCAGTTCTTC,CATAFVAGGPNEQFF
NA,few,TRBV9,TRBJ1-1,TGTGCCAGCAGCGTACTAGGCAGTTTGAACACTGAAGCTTTCTTT,CASSVLGSLNTEAFF
NA,NA,TRBV15,TRBJ1-5,TGTGCCACCAGCAGAGATCGGCAGCCCCAGCATTTT,CATSRDRQPQHF
TRBD2,NA,TRBV24-1,TRBJ2-5,TGTGCCACCAGTGATCCAGGGACTAGCGGCCAAGAGACCCAGTACTTC,CATSDPGTSGQETQYF
NA,NA,TRBV12-3/TRBV12-4,TRBJ2-3,TGTGCCAGCAGTTCCTTACGGAGGTCGTACACAGATGCGCAGTATTTT,CASSSLRRSYTDAQYF
NA,many,TRBV6-5,TRBJ2-1,TGTGCCAGCAGTTACTCGGGCGGCAGGGGGGTTAAGAATGAGCAGTTCTTC,CASSYSGGRGVKNEQFF
NA,once,TRBV5-1,TRBJ2-7,TGCGCCAGCAGCTCCCACGTTGGGGTCGAGCAGTACTTC,CASSSHVGVEQYF
TRBD1,many,TRBV5-5,TRBJ2-7,TGTGCCAGCAGCCTGACTGGGACAGGGGTGACCTACGAGCAGTACTTC,CASSLTGTGVTYEQYF
NA,many,TRBV9,TRBJ1-1,TGTGCCAGCAGCGTAGTGGGAAACGGTGAAGCTTTCTTT,CASSVVGNGEAFF
NA,many,TRBV19,TRBJ1-2,TGTGCCAGTAGTGTCAGGGGTCGGACCTATGGCTACACCTTC,CASSVRGRTYGYTF
TRBD1,NA,TRBV20-1,TRBJ2-7,TGCAGTGCTCGGTCTCCAGGGGGTTACGAGCAGTACTTC,CSARSPGGYEQYF
NA,many,TRBV30,TRBJ2-3,TGTGCCTGGAGAACCGGACAGACGCAGTATTTT,CAWRTGQTQYF
TRBD1,NA,TRBV29-1,TRBJ2-7,TGCAGCGTTTTGGGGGACAGGGGGCGAATCGAGCAGTACTTC,CSVLGDRGRIEQYF
TRBD2,many,TRBV4-3,TRBJ2-5,TGCGCCAGCAGCCAGGGAGCGGGGGGAAGAGGAGAGACCCAGTACTTC,CASSQGAGGRGETQYF
NA,NA,TRBV28,TRBJ1-1,TGTGCCAGCAGAGACACCCCGGTGAGCACTGAAGCTTTCTTT,CASRDTPVSTEAFF
NA,many,TRBV3-1,TRBJ2-7,TGTGCCAGCAGCCAAGTCGGTTTTAGGGGACGCGAGCAGTACTTC,CASSQVGFRGREQYF
TRBD1,many,TRBV29-1,TRBJ1-4,TGCAGCGTTGTTGAGACAGGGAATGAAAAACTGTTTTTT,CSVVETGNEKLFF
NA,many,TRBV5-5,TRBJ2-7,TGTGCCAGCAGCACGAGGGTGACGGGTTACGAGCAGTACTTC,CASSTRVTGYEQYF
TRBD1,NA,TRBV12-3/TRBV12-4,TRBJ2-4,TGTGCCAGCAGCCAGGGGGTACTAGGTGCCCTAGCCAAAAACATTCAGTACTTC,CASSQGVLGALAKNIQYF
NA,NA,TRBV7-6,TRBJ1-2,TGTGCCAGCAGCGAAACGCCCGAGAGGTATAATGGCTACACCTTC,CASSETPERYNGYTF
NA,few,TRBV5-1,TRBJ2-1,TGCGCCAGCAGCGTCCTCGGGCCGGATGAGCAGTTCTTC,CASSVLGPDEQFF